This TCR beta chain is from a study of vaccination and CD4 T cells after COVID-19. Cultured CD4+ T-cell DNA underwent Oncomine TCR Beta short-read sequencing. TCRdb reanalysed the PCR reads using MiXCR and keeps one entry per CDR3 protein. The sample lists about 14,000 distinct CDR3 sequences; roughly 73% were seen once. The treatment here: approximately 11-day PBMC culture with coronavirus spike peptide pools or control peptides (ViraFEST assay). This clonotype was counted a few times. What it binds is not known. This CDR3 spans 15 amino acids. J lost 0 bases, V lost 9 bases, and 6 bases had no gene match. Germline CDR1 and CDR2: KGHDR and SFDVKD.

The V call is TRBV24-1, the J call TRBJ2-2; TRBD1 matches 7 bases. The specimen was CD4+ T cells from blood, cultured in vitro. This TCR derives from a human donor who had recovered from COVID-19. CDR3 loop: CATRNGQANTGELFF. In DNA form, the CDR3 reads TGTGCCACCCGGAATGGACAGGCGAACACCGGGGAGCTGTTTTTT.